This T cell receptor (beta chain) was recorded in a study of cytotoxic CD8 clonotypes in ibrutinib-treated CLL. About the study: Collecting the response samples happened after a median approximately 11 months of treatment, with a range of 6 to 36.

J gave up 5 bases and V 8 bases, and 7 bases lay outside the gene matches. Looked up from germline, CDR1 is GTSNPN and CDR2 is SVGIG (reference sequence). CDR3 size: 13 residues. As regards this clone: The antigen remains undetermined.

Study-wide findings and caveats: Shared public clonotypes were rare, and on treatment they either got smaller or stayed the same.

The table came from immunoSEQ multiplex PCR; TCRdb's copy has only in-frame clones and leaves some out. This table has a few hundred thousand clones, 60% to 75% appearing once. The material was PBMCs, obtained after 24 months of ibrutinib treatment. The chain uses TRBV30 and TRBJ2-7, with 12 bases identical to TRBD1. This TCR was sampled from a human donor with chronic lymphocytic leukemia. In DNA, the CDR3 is TGTGCCCGACGGGGACAGGGGGCGGACGAGCAGTACTTC. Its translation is CARRGQGADEQYF. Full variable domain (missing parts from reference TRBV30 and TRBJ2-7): SQTIHQWPATLVQPVGSPLSLECTVEGTSNPNLYWYRQAAGRGLQLLFYSVGIGQISSEVPQNLSASRPQDRQFILSSKKLLLSDSGFYLCARRGQGADEQYFGPGTRLTVT.